This T cell receptor (beta chain) comes out of a study of OX40 agonist ivuxolimab in advanced cancers. This clone occurred once. Assay: immunoSEQ multiplex PCR; the TCRdb copy retains only in-frame clones and omits some. The sample contains some 46,000 clones, roughly 94% of which appear only once. In germline, CDR1 is SGDLS, CDR2 YYNGEE. The V end was cut by 1 base, the J end by 0 bases, with 6 bases between. This CDR3 contains 14 residues. The clonotype was recovered from an adult with an advanced solid tumor such as melanoma, head and neck, liver or kidney cancer. The sequences come from CD4+ or CD8+ T cells sorted from blood, collected in a trial of the OX40 agonist ivuxolimab. The rearrangement joins TRBV9 to TRBJ2-3; a weak D match, TRBD2 (6 bases). The CDR3 sequence is CASSVSGSTDTQYF. The CDR3 DNA sequence: TGTGCCAGCAGCGTAAGCGGGAGCACAGATACGCAGTATTTT.